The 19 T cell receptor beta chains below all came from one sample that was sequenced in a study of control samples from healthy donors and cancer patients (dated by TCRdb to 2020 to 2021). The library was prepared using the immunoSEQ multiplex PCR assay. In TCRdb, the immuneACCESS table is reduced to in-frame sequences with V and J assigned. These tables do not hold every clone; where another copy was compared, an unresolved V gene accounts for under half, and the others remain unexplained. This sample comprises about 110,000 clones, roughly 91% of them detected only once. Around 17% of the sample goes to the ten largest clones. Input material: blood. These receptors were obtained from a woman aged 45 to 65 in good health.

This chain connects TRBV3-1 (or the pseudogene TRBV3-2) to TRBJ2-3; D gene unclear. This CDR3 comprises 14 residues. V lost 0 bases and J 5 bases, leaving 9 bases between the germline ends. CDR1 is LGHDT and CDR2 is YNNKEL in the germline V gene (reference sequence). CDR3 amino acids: CASSQDQLVDTQYF. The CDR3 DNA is TGTGCCAGCAGCCAAGATCAACTGGTAGATACGCAGTATTTT.

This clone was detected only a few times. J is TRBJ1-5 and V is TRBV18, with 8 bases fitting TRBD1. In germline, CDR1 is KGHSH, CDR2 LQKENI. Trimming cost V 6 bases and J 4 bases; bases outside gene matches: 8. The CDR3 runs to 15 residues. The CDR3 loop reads CASSQGGTGNQPQHF. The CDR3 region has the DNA TGTGCCAGCTCCCAGGGAGGGACAGGAAATCAGCCCCAGCATTTT.

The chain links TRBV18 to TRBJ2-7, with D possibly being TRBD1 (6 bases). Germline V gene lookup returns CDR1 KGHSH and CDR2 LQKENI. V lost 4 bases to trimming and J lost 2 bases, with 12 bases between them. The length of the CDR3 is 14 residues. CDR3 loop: CASSLADRAYEQYV. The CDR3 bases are TGTGCCAGCTCACTGGCGGACAGAGCCTACGAGCAGTACGTC.

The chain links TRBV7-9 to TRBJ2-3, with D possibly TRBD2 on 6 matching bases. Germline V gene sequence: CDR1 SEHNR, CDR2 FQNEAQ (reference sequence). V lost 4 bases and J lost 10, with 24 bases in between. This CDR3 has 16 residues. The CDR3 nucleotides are TGTGCCAGCAGCTCTTCCGACGGGGGAACTTTTTTCGCGCAGTATTTT. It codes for CASSSSDGGTFFAQYF.

The CDR3 here is CASSLDGIRGKPQHF. CDR3 sequence (DNA): TGTGCCAGCAGCTTGGATGGTATCAGGGGTAAGCCCCAGCATTTT. V gene TRBV5-8 combines with J gene TRBJ1-5; possible D gene TRBD1, 6 bases. The CDR3 sequence is 15 residues long. Trimming shortened V by 0 bases and J by 8 bases, and 15 bases separated the two germline ends. The germline gives CDR1 SGHTS, CDR2 YDEGEE. Full variable domain (remainder filled in from reference TRBV5-8 and TRBJ1-5): EAGVTQSPTHLIKTRGQQATLRCSPISGHTSVYWYQQALGLGLQFLLWYDEGEERNRGNFPPRFSGRQFPNYSSELNVNALELEDSALYLCASSLDGIRGKPQHFGDGTRLSIL.

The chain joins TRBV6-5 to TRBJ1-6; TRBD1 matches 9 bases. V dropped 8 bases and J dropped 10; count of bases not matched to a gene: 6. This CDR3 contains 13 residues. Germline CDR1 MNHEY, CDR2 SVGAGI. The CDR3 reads CASGQGRWSPLHF. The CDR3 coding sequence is TGTGCCAGCGGACAGGGGAGGTGGTCACCCCTCCACTTT.

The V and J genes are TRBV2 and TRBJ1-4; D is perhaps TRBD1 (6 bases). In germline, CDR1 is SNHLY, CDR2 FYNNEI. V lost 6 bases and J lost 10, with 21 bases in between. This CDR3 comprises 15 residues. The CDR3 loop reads CASSQEGHRGPKLFF. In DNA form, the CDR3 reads TGTGCCAGCAGCCAAGAGGGACACCGGGGCCCAAAACTGTTTTTT. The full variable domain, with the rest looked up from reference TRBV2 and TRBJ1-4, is EPEVTQTPSHQVTQMGQEVILRCVPISNHLYFYWYRQILGQKVEFLVSFYNNEISEKSEIFDDQFSVERPDGSNFTLKIRSTKLEDSAMYFCASSQEGHRGPKLFFGSGTQLSVL.

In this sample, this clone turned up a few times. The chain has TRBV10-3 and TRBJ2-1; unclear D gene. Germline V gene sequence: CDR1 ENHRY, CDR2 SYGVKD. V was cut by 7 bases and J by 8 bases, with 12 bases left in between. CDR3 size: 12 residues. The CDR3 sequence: CAITGGGDEQFF. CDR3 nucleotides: TGTGCCATCACCGGCGGCGGCGATGAGCAGTTCTTC.

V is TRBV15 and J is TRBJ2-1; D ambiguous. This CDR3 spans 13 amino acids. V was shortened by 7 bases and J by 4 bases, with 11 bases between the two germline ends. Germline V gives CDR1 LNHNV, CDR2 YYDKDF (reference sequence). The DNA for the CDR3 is TGTGCCACCAAATACTCCTTTTACAATGAGCAGTTCTTC. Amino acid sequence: CATKYSFYNEQFF. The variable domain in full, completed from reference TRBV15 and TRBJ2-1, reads DAMVIQNPRYQVTQFGKPVTLSCSQTLNHNVMYWYQQKSSQAPKLLFHYYDKDFNNEADTPDNFQSRRPNTSFCFLDIRSPGLGDTAMYLCATKYSFYNEQFFGPGTRLTVL.

In DNA, the CDR3 is TGTGCCAGTAGTATGAGGGGGAACACTGAAGCTTTCTTT. Its protein is CASSMRGNTEAFF. The J gene is TRBJ1-1, the V gene TRBV19, with D possibly matching TRBD1 (5 bases). Per the germline V gene, CDR1 is LNHDA and CDR2 is SQIVND (reference sequence). The V end was cut by 3 bases, the J end by 1 base, with 6 bases between. The CDR3 consists of 13 residues.

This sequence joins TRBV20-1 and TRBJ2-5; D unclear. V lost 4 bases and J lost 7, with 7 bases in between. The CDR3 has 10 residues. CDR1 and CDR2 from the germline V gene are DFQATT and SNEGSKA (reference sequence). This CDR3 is CSATRGTQYF. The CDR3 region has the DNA TGCAGTGCTACCCGCGGGACCCAGTACTTC.

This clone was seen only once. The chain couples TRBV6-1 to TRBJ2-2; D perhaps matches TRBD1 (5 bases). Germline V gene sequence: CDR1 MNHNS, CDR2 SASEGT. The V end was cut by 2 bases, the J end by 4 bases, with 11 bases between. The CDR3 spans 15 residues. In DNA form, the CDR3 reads TGTGCCAGCAGTGAACAGGGTAGAGTCACCGGGGAGCTGTTTTTT. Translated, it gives CASSEQGRVTGELFF.

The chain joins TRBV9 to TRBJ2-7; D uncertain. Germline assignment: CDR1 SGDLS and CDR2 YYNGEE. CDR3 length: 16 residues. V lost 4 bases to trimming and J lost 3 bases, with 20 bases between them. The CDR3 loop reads CASSYLVWPQYYEQYF. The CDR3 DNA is TGTGCCAGCAGCTACCTTGTGTGGCCCCAGTACTACGAGCAGTACTTC.

CDR3 nucleotide sequence: TGTGCCAGCAGCTTGGCCATCTCAATGAACACTGAAGCTTTCTTT. As protein: CASSLAISMNTEAFF. V usage is TRBV5-5 and J usage is TRBJ1-1; D call uncertain. This CDR3 comprises 15 residues. The V gene lost 0 bases and the J gene lost 0 bases, with 9 bases spanning the gap. Germline values: CDR1 SGHKS, CDR2 YYEKEE (reference sequence).

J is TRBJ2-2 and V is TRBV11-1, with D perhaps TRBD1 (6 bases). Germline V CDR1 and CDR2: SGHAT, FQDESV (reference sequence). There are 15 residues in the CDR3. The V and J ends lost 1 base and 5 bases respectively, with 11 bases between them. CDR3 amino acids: CASSLEGRGTGELFF. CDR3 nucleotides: TGTGCCAGCAGCTTAGAGGGCAGGGGAACCGGGGAGCTGTTTTTT.

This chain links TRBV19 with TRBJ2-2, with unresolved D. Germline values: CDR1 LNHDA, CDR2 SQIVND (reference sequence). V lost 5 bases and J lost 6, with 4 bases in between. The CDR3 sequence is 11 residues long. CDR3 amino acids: CASSSPGELFF. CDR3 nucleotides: TGTGCCAGTAGTTCTCCCGGGGAGCTGTTTTTT.

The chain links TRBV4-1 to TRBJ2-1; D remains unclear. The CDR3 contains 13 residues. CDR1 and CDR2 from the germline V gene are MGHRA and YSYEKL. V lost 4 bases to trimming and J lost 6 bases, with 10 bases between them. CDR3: CASSREELNEQFF. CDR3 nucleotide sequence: TGCGCCAGCAGCCGAGAGGAACTCAATGAGCAGTTCTTC.

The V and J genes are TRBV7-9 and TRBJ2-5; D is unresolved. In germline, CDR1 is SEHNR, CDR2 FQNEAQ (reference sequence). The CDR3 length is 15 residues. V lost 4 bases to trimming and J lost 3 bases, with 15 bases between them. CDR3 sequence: CASSSPGAGKETQYF. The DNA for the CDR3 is TGTGCCAGCAGCTCTCCCGGTGCTGGCAAAGAGACCCAGTACTTC.

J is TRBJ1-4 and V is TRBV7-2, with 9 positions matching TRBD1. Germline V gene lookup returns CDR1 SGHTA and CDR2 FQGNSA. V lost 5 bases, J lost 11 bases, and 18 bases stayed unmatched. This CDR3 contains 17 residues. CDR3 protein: CASSALSPGQGLTKLFF. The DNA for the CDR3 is TGTGCCAGCAGCGCCCTTTCGCCGGGACAGGGTTTGACGAAACTGTTTTTT. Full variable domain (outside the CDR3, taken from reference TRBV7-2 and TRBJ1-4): GAGVSQSPSNKVTEKGKDVELRCDPISGHTALYWYRQSLGQGLEFLIYFQGNSAPDKSGLPSDRFSAERTGGSVSTLTIQRTQQEDSAVYLCASSALSPGQGLTKLFFGSGTQLSVL.